This T cell receptor (beta chain) was identified during a study of T cell repertoires in cytomegalovirus infection (dated by TCRdb to between 2018 and 2021). The study in broad terms: Donor HLA type was relevant to the analysis, because carriage of CMV infection together with the matching HLA type was indicated by public TCR beta signatures. The full study reports these points: In both this cohort and an independent cohort of 350 or so donors, the cumulative frequency of public TCR beta family members distinguished carriers of CMV infection plus the relevant HLA type. In the ex vivo response, HLA-C-restricted CMV-specific TCR beta clonotypes were dominant, and in two of eight donors the single most frequent clonotype came from this HLA-C-restricted group.

The data were produced on an Illumina HiSeq 1500. Through fastp at Q25 and MiXCR, TCRdb rebuilt clones from the public reads, retaining in-frame beta chains. A single entry per CDR3 protein holds the most common genes and DNA from its merged rows. For this sample there are nearly 650,000 distinct CDR3 sequences; more than 20% appear just once. Together, the top ten hold around 7.6% of the sample. This clonotype has just a few counts. It has no known antigen specificity. Per-nucleotide qualities are absent, and no much larger clonotype sits a single base away. Taken from the germline V gene, the CDR1 and CDR2 loops are MNHNS and SASEGT. Measured from the cysteine to the phenylalanine, the CDR3 is 15 residues long. The retained sequence is limited to the CDR3, 45 bases, with the frame set at the first base. The junction shows trimming of 1 base on V and 4 bases on J, plus 12 bases between the germline ends.

This clonotype was sampled from a human donor in good health (CMV status not recorded). Some clones in this sample may be carry-over from other donors' samples. Recombination connected TRBV6-1 to TRBJ2-3; there is no confident call for the D gene. The sequenced material came from CD8+ T cells from PBMCs. The sequenced DNA: TGTGCCAGCAGTGAAGGTGGCTACCCGCCAGATACGCAGTATTTT. Its protein reads: CASSEGGYPPDTQYF.